These 8 T cell receptor beta chains were sequenced from one sample in a study of identical twins. Using its own MiXCR run on the 5' RACE reads, TCRdb lists one record per CDR3 protein. The table has 450,000 or so distinct CDR3 sequences, 11% to 15% seen once. A further study also used this sample, focusing on yellow fever vaccine responses in identical twins.

The specimen sequenced was CD4+ T cells sorted from blood. The source of these receptors is a young woman in good health.

This clonotype was picked up a small number of times. CDR3 loop: CASSPTGTGGLEQYF. CDR3 DNA sequence: TGTGCCAGCAGTCCAACCGGGACAGGGGGCCTCGAGCAGTACTTC. The chain joins TRBV25-1 to TRBJ2-7; 12 nucleotides line up with TRBD1. CDR3 length equals 15 residues. The germline V gene encodes CDR1 MGHDK and CDR2 SYGVNS. V shed 5 bases and J 6 bases; nucleotides not matched to a gene: 8.

Only a few counts were recorded for this clonotype. The chain combines TRBV2 with TRBJ1-5; D not certain. Trimming stripped 7 bases from V and 3 bases from J, with 13 bases between. CDR1 and CDR2 (germline): SNHLY, FYNNEI. This CDR3 region has 14 residues. CDR3 in DNA: TGTGCCAGCAACCAATGGACGGACAATCAGCCCCAGCATTTT. Residues: CASNQWTDNQPQHF.

V usage is TRBV9 and J usage is TRBJ2-7; TRBD2 might be the D (5 bases). CDR3 length equals 14 residues. V was trimmed by 0 bases and J by 5 bases, leaving 12 bases between them. Germline V gene lookup returns CDR1 SGDLS and CDR2 YYNGEE. The CDR3 coding sequence is TGTGCCAGCAGCGTAGGGAGTGAGGGCCACGAGCAGTACTTC. Its translation is CASSVGSEGHEQYF.

This clonotype was picked up a small number of times. This chain joins TRBV2 and TRBJ2-3, with 16 bases aligning to TRBD2. V trimming: 6 bases; J trimming: 4 bases; junction bases outside the gene matches: 16. CDR1 is SNHLY, CDR2 FYNNEI, per germline. CDR3 length equals 20 residues. In nucleotides, the CDR3 is TGTGCCAGCAGCAACCCGGGACTAGCGGGGGGGCCTAAAAGGTCAGATACGCAGTATTTT. It encodes CASSNPGLAGGPKRSDTQYF. The whole variable domain, remainder taken from reference TRBV2 and TRBJ2-3, is EPEVTQTPSHQVTQMGQEVILRCVPISNHLYFYWYRQILGQKVEFLVSFYNNEISEKSEIFDDQFSVERPDGSNFTLKIRSTKLEDSAMYFCASSNPGLAGGPKRSDTQYFGPGTRLTVL.

This clonotype was counted at least ten times. The chain has TRBV4-2 and TRBJ2-2; 7 positions agree with TRBD2. The length of the CDR3 is 17 residues. The V gene's germline CDR1 is LGHNA and CDR2 YNFKEQ. V shed 7 bases, J shed 0 bases, and the junction held 11 bases outside the gene matches. This CDR3 reads CASTLGSSGANTGELFF. In DNA form, the CDR3 reads TGTGCCAGCACCCTAGGCTCTAGCGGAGCGAACACCGGGGAGCTGTTTTTT.

A few counts support this clonotype. The chain joins TRBV24-1 to TRBJ2-1; D might be TRBD1 or TRBD2, each matching 6 bases. Trimming shortened V by 3 bases and J by 5 bases, and 16 bases separated the two germline ends. Germline V gene sequence: CDR1 KGHDR, CDR2 SFDVKD. This CDR3 spans 16 amino acids. The CDR3 sequence is CATSDIPTGANNEQFF. In nucleotides, the CDR3 is TGTGCCACCAGTGATATACCTACGGGGGCCAACAATGAGCAGTTCTTC.

This clonotype came up many times. The rearrangement uses TRBV29-1 and TRBJ2-5; 9 bases align to TRBD1. The CDR3 spans 14 residues. V was clipped by 3 bases and J by 1 base; unmatched bases: 3. CDR1 SQVTM and CDR2 ANQGSEA come from the germline V gene. CDR3 residues: CSVDTTGGQETQYF. The CDR3 DNA sequence: TGCAGCGTTGATACGACAGGGGGCCAAGAGACCCAGTACTTC.

This rearrangement joins TRBV5-1 to TRBJ1-2; D is undetermined. Trimming removed 4 bases at V and 8 bases at J, with 18 bases between. The CDR3 spans 14 residues. CDR1 is SGHRS and CDR2 is YFSETQ in the germline V gene. CDR3 sequence: CASSGAVGERGYTF. The CDR3 nucleotides read TGCGCCAGCAGCGGAGCGGTCGGGGAACGAGGCTACACCTTC.